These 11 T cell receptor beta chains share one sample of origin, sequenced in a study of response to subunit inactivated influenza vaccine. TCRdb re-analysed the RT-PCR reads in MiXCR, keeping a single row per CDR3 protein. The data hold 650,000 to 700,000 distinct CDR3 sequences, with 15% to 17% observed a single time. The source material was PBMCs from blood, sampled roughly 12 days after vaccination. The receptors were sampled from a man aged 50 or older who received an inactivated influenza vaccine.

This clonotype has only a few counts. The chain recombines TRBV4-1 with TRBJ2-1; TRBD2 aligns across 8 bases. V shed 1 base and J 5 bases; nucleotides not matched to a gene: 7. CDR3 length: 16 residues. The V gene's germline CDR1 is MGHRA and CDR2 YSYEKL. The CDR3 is CASSQVIAGSHNEQFF. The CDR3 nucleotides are TGCGCCAGCAGCCAAGTAATAGCGGGGTCACACAATGAGCAGTTCTTC.

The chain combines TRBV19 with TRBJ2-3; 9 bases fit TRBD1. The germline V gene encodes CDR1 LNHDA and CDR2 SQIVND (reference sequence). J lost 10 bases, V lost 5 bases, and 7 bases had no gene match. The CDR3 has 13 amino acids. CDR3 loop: CASSLQGAGSQYF. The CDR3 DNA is TGTGCCAGTAGTCTACAGGGGGCCGGGTCGCAGTATTTT.

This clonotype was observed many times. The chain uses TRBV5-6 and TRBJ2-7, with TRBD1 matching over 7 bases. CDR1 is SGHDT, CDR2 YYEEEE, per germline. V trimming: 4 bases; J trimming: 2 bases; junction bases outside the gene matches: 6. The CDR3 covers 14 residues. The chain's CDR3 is CASSLRGSPYEQYF. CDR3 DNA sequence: TGTGCCAGCAGCCTCAGGGGGTCCCCCTACGAGCAGTACTTC.

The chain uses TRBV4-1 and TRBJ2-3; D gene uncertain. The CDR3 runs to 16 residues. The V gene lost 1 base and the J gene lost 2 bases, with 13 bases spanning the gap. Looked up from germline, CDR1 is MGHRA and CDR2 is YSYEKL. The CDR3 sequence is CASSQVRLGVTDTQYF. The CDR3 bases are TGCGCCAGCAGCCAAGTACGTCTAGGCGTCACAGATACGCAGTATTTT.

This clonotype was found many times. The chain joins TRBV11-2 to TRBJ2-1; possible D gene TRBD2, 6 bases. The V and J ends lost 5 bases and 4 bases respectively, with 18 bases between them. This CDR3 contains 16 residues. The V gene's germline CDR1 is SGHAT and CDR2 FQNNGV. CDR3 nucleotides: TGTGCCAGCAGCCCTGGGACTCTGACCCTGTACAATGAGCAGTTCTTC. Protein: CASSPGTLTLYNEQFF.

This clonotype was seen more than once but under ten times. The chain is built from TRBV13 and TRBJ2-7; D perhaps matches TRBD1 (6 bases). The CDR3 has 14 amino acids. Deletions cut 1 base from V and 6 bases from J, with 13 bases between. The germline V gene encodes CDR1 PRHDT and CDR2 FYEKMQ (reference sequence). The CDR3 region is CASSLAMGHAEQYF. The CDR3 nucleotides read TGTGCCAGCAGCTTAGCCATGGGACATGCCGAGCAGTACTTC.

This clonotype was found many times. CDR3 DNA sequence: TGTGCCAGCAGCCCCAGGAGGTCGGATAGCAATCAGCCCCAGCATTTT. Its protein is CASSPRRSDSNQPQHF. The chain couples TRBV7-2 to TRBJ1-5, with D unclear. Trimming left V 5 bases short and J 0 bases short, with 14 bases between. CDR3 length equals 16 residues. Per germline, CDR1 SGHTA and CDR2 FQGNSA.

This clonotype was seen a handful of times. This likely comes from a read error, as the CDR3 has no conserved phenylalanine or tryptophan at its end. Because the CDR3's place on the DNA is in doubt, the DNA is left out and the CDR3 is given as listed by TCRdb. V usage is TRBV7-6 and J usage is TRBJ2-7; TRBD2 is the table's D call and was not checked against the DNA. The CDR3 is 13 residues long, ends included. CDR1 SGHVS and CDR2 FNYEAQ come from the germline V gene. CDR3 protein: CASRSLRGEPIEL.

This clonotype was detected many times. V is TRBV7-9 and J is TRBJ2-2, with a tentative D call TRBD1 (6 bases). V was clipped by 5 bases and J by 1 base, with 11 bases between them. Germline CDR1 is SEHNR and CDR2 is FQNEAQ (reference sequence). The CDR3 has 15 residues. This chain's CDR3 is CASSPSDRNTGELFF. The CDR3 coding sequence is TGTGCCAGCAGCCCGTCGGACAGGAACACCGGGGAGCTGTTTTTT. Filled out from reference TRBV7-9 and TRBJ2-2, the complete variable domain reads DTGVSQNPRHKITKRGQNVTFRCDPISEHNRLYWYRQTLGQGPEFLTYFQNEAQLEKSRLLSDRFSAERPKGSFSTLEIQRTEQGDSAMYLCASSPSDRNTGELFFGEGSRLTVL.

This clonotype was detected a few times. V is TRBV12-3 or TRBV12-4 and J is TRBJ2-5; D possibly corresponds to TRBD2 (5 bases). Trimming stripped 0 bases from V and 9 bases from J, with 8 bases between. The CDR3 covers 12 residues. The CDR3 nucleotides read TGTGCCAGCAGTTTAGCGCCCGGGGCCCAGTACTTC. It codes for CASSLAPGAQYF.

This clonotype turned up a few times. The CDR3 loop is CASSGTRDRGAGNEKLFF. The CDR3 nucleotides read TGTGCCAGCAGCGGTACCCGGGACAGGGGTGCTGGAAATGAAAAACTGTTTTTT. The chain combines TRBV11-1 with TRBJ1-4; 10 nucleotides line up with TRBD1. Looked up from germline, CDR1 is SGHAT and CDR2 is FQDESV (reference sequence). V was clipped by 5 bases and J by 5 bases; unmatched bases: 14. The CDR3 totals 18 residues.